This is a list of T cell receptor beta chains from one sample in a study of Ad26.COV2.S vaccination and SARS-CoV-2 variants. TCRdb's copy holds only in-frame clones and misses some; the assay was immunoSEQ multiplex PCR. The sample lists 350,000 to 400,000 clones, less than 90% occurring once. The input for sequencing was peripheral blood, taken in a trial of Ad26.COV2.S vaccine versus placebo. The source of these receptors is a person aged 18-65 years who received the Ad26.COV2.S COVID-19 vaccine or a placebo. CDR3s include the opening cysteine and the closing phenylalanine or tryptophan. The D gene is left open where the match is weak. The size entry is marked missing in some rows and otherwise reads once, few, many or a size class.

j_call	clone_size	v_call	d_call	cdr3_aa	cdr3_nt
TRBJ1-1	-	TRBV6-6	TRBD1	CASRTGRSYTEAFF	TGTGCCAGCAGGACAGGGAGGTCCTACACTGAAGCTTTCTTT
TRBJ1-4	once	TRBV4-1	-	CASSHILGEKLFF	TGCGCCAGCAGCCATATCTTAGGTGAAAAACTGTTTTTT
TRBJ1-2	-	TRBV2	TRBD1	CASSATGGVYGYTF	TGTGCCAGCAGCGCAACAGGGGGAGTTTATGGCTACACCTTC
TRBJ2-1	-	TRBV9	-	CASSVRAASYNEQFF	TGTGCCAGCAGCGTAAGAGCGGCGTCCTACAATGAGCAGTTCTTC
TRBJ2-5	-	TRBV3-1/TRBV3-2	TRBD2	CASSPAGGLETQYF	TGTGCCAGCAGCCCAGCGGGGGGGCTAGAGACCCAGTACTTC
TRBJ1-1	-	TRBV7-9	-	CASSFSWGSTEAFF	TGTGCCAGCAGCTTTTCTTGGGGGAGCACTGAAGCTTTCTTT
TRBJ2-3	-	TRBV7-9	TRBD1	CASKKTGASDTQYF	TGTGCCAGCAAGAAGACAGGGGCATCAGATACGCAGTATTTT
TRBJ1-5	-	TRBV5-6	-	CASSLYGGHDGQPQHF	TGTGCCAGCAGCTTGTACGGTGGACACGATGGGCAGCCCCAGCATTTT
TRBJ1-1	-	TRBV5-1	-	CASSLGGGTEAFF	TGCGCCAGCAGCTTGGGAGGGGGTACTGAAGCTTTCTTT
TRBJ2-5	-	TRBV7-9	-	CASSFVGETQYF	TGTGCCAGCAGCTTTGTTGGGGAGACCCAGTACTTC
TRBJ1-4	-	TRBV2	-	CASKRGDGTNEKLFF	TGTGCCAGCAAAAGGGGGGACGGCACTAATGAAAAACTGTTTTTT
TRBJ1-1	-	TRBV19	TRBD1	CASSPQGMLVAEAFF	TGTGCCAGTAGCCCACAGGGGATGCTGGTCGCTGAAGCTTTCTTT
TRBJ1-4	-	TRBV2	TRBD1	CASSEGRGSEKLFF	TGTGCCAGCAGTGAGGGCAGGGGGAGTGAAAAACTGTTTTTT
TRBJ1-5	few	TRBV6-1	-	CASSDWNQPQHF	TGTGCCAGCAGTGATTGGAATCAGCCCCAGCATTTT
TRBJ2-7	-	TRBV7-6	TRBD1	CASSLGTGASYEQYF	TGTGCCAGCAGCTTAGGGACAGGGGCCAGCTACGAGCAGTACTTC
TRBJ2-5	-	TRBV10-1	-	CARAKGTGQETQYF	TGCGCCCGCGCCAAAGGAACAGGGCAAGAGACCCAGTACTTC
TRBJ1-1	-	TRBV6-5	-	CASSRYRVWTEAFF	TGTGCCAGCAGCCGTTACAGGGTTTGGACTGAAGCTTTCTTT
TRBJ1-5	-	TRBV5-6	TRBD1	CASSLSGGQPQHF	TGTGCCAGCAGCTTGTCAGGGGGTCAGCCCCAGCATTTT
TRBJ2-7	-	TRBV19	TRBD2	CASSRLAGEYEQYF	TGTGCCAGTAGTAGGCTAGCGGGGGAGTACGAGCAGTACTTC
TRBJ1-1	once	TRBV19	-	CASSHLGTFEAFF	TGTGCCAGTAGCCATCTCGGGACATTTGAAGCTTTCTTT
TRBJ1-6	-	TRBV3-1/TRBV3-2	-	CASSQGRINSPLHF	TGTGCCAGCAGCCAAGGACGGATCAATTCACCCCTCCACTTT
TRBJ2-7	-	TRBV7-9	-	CASSLAQGVPYEQYF	TGTGCCAGCAGCTTAGCGCAAGGGGTCCCCTACGAGCAGTACTTC
TRBJ1-6	-	TRBV6-5	-	CASRKGLNSPLHF	TGTGCCAGCAGAAAAGGGTTGAATTCACCCCTCCACTTT
TRBJ1-2	once	TRBV19	-	CASSSPESLYNYGYTF	TGTGCCAGTAGTTCCCCTGAATCCCTTTATAACTATGGCTACACCTTC
TRBJ1-2	-	TRBV27	TRBD1	CASSLLSGGGYTF	TGTGCCAGCAGTTTGCTGTCAGGGGGTGGCTACACCTTC
TRBJ1-4	-	TRBV9	-	CASSSGTNDEKLFF	TGTGCCAGCAGCTCCGGGACGAACGATGAAAAACTGTTTTTT
TRBJ2-1	-	TRBV2	-	CASSARVGIVYNEQFF	TGTGCCAGCAGCGCGCGAGTAGGGATTGTCTACAATGAGCAGTTCTTC
TRBJ1-5	-	TRBV3-1/TRBV3-2	-	CASSQELINQPQHF	TGTGCCAGCAGCCAAGAACTCATAAATCAGCCCCAGCATTTT
TRBJ1-2	once	TRBV5-1	-	CASSALTGEGHGYTF	TGCGCCAGCAGCGCCCTAACCGGGGAGGGGCATGGCTACACCTTC
TRBJ1-1	once	TRBV20-1	-	CSAPQSTEAFF	TGCAGTGCTCCACAATCCACTGAAGCTTTCTTT
TRBJ1-2	-	TRBV6-5	-	CASSYSRGNYGYTF	TGTGCCAGCAGTTACTCACGGGGGAACTATGGCTACACCTTC
TRBJ2-1	-	TRBV2	TRBD1	CASSEARGLEQFF	TGTGCCAGCAGTGAAGCAAGGGGGCTTGAGCAGTTCTTC
TRBJ1-1	-	TRBV4-1	TRBD1	CASSQTGANTEAFF	TGCGCCAGCAGCCAAACAGGGGCAAACACTGAAGCTTTCTTT
TRBJ2-1	-	TRBV5-4	-	CASSLGGPEQFF	TGTGCCAGCAGCTTGGGGGGGCCTGAGCAGTTCTTC
TRBJ2-7	-	TRBV5-4	-	CASSLSTSRHEERYF	TGTGCCAGCAGCTTGAGTACTAGCCGGCACGAGGAACGATACTTC
TRBJ1-2	-	TRBV5-4	-	CASPTPPDYGYTF	TGTGCCAGCCCGACTCCGCCGGACTATGGCTACACCTTC
TRBJ2-5	-	TRBV14	-	CASSQRTPYQETQYF	TGTGCCAGCAGCCAACGGACACCGTACCAAGAGACCCAGTACTTC
TRBJ2-3	-	TRBV10-2	TRBD2	CASSDWGPGLAGTDTQYF	TGCGCCAGCAGTGATTGGGGCCCGGGACTAGCGGGAACAGATACGCAGTATTTT
TRBJ2-5	-	TRBV2	-	CASNPQETQYF	TGTGCCAGCAACCCTCAAGAGACCCAGTACTTC
TRBJ1-2	-	TRBV5-6	TRBD1	CASSSGTGWRGYTF	TGTGCCAGCAGCTCCGGGACAGGGTGGCGTGGCTACACCTTC
TRBJ1-3	-	TRBV18	-	CASSPPSTLSGNTIYF	TGTGCCAGCTCACCACCGAGCACTCTCTCTGGAAACACCATATATTTT
TRBJ1-1	-	TRBV20-1	-	CSARAGTEAFF	TGCAGTGCTAGAGCGGGCACTGAAGCTTTCTTT
TRBJ2-1	-	TRBV6-2/TRBV6-3	-	CASSFIAANEQFF	TGTGCCAGCAGTTTCATAGCGGCCAATGAGCAGTTCTTC
TRBJ2-7	-	TRBV4-1	-	CASSQVGPNRRRLDEQYF	TGCGCCAGCAGCCAAGTGGGCCCTAACCGACGGAGGCTTGACGAGCAGTACTTC
TRBJ2-5	-	TRBV5-6	-	CASSSFLGPGETQYF	TGTGCCAGCAGCTCCTTTCTAGGGCCCGGGGAGACCCAGTACTTC
TRBJ1-2	-	TRBV5-1	TRBD1	CASSLVEARGVYGYTF	TGCGCCAGCAGCTTGGTAGAGGCCAGGGGGGTCTATGGCTACACCTTC
TRBJ2-7	-	TRBV5-1	TRBD1	CASSQQGTGLGLGLGWSSYEQYF	TGCGCCAGCAGCCAACAGGGGACAGGGTTAGGGTTAGGGTTAGGGTGGAGCTCCTACGAGCAGTACTTC
TRBJ2-2	-	TRBV3-1/TRBV3-2	-	CASSQVLLRTGELFF	TGTGCCAGCAGCCAAGTCCTCCTAAGGACCGGGGAGCTGTTTTTT
TRBJ1-1	once	TRBV6-2/TRBV6-3	-	CASSYTAFAEAFF	TGTGCCAGCAGTTACACGGCTTTTGCTGAAGCTTTCTTT
TRBJ1-2	-	TRBV3-1/TRBV3-2	-	CASSSSANNYGYTF	TGTGCCAGCAGCTCGAGCGCCAATAACTATGGCTACACCTTC
TRBJ2-7	-	TRBV27	TRBD1	CASSLSGQGAPLYEQYF	TGTGCCAGCAGTTTATCAGGACAGGGGGCCCCCCTTTACGAGCAGTACTTC
TRBJ2-7	-	TRBV5-1	-	CASSERGDEQYF	TGCGCCAGCAGCGAGAGAGGGGACGAGCAGTACTTC
TRBJ1-2	few	TRBV30	-	CAWNRGYGYTF	TGTGCCTGGAACCGGGGTTATGGCTACACCTTC
TRBJ2-7	-	TRBV5-4	-	CASSLGAALYEQYF	TGTGCCAGCAGCTTGGGGGCAGCCCTCTACGAGCAGTACTTC
TRBJ2-7	-	TRBV10-1	TRBD1	CASSSGTGSYEQYF	TGCGCCAGCAGTTCCGGGACAGGGTCCTACGAGCAGTACTTC